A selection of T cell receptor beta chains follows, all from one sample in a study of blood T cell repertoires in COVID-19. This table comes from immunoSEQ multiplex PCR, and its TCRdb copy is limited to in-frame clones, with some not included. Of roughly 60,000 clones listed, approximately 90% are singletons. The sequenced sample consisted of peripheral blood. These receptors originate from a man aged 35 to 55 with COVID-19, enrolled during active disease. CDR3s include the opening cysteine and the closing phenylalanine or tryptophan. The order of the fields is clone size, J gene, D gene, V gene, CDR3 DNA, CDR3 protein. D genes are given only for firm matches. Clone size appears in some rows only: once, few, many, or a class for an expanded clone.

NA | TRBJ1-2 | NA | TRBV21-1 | TGTGCCAGCAGCAGAAAAAGGTTCCGGGACATACTTTTGGGCTATGGCTACACCTTC | CASSRKRFRDILLGYGYTF
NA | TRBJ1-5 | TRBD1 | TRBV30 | TGTGCCTGCCAGGGACAGCTCGTCGGACAGCCCCAGCATTTT | CACQGQLVGQPQHF
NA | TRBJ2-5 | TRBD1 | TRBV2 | TGTGCCAGCAGTGGACAGGGATCCCAAGAGACCCAGTACTTC | CASSGQGSQETQYF
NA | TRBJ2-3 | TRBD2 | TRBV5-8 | TGTGCCTGCCCACGGGCTAGCGGGGAATTTTACACAGATACGCAGTATTTT | CACPRASGEFYTDTQYF
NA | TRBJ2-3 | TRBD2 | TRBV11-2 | TGTGCCAGCAGCTGGACTAGCGGCACAGATACGCAGTATTTT | CASSWTSGTDTQYF
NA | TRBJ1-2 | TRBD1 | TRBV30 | TGTGCCTGGAGTCCCGGACAGGGTGGCTTC | CAWSPGQGGF
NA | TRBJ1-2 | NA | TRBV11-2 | TGTGCCAGCAGCTTGAACACCAACTATGGCTACACCTTC | CASSLNTNYGYTF
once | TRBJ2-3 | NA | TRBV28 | TGTGCCAGCAGTTCGCCTCTCGTTGGCAGGGACACAGATACGCAGTATTTT | CASSSPLVGRDTDTQYF
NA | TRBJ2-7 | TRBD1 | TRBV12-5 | TGTGCTAGTGGTTCAACAGGGGGCTTCGACGAGCAGTACTTC | CASGSTGGFDEQYF
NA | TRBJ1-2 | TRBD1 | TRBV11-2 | TGTGCCAGCAGCCCAATTGCAGGACAGGGCAACTATGGCTACACCTTC | CASSPIAGQGNYGYTF
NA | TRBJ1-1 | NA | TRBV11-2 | TGTGCCAGCAGCAATAGACTGACGAACACTGAAGCTTTCTTT | CASSNRLTNTEAFF
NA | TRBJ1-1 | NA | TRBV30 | TGTGCCTGCGTAGATCTGAACACTGAAGCTTTCTTT | CACVDLNTEAFF
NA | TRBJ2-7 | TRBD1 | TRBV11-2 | TGTGCCAGCAGCGGGACAGGGGGTGTCCTCTCCTACGAGCAGTACTTC | CASSGTGGVLSYEQYF
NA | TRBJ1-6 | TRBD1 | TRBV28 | TGTGCCAGCAGTTATAGTACGACAGGGTCCCTCCACTTT | CASSYSTTGSLHF
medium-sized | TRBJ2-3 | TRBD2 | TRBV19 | TGTGCCAGTAGCCGGACTAGCGGGGCTGGCACAGATACGCAGTATTTT | CASSRTSGAGTDTQYF
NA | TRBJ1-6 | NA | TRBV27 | TGTGCCAGCAGTTTGCCCCCATCAGGGCCATCCTATAATTCACCCCTCCACTTT | CASSLPPSGPSYNSPLHF
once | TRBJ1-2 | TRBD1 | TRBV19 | TGTGCCAGTAGTCCTCTCCGGGACAGTGGGGGCTACACCTTC | CASSPLRDSGGYTF
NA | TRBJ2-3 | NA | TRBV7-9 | TGTGCCAGCAGCAAGCTAGAGGATACGCAGTATTTT | CASSKLEDTQYF
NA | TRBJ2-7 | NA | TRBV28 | TGTGCCAGCAGTCCGCCCTACCTCTCGGGCGAGCAGTACTTC | CASSPPYLSGEQYF
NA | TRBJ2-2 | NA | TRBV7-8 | TGTGCCAGCAGCTCCCCGGGGTGGGCAGTTAACACCGGGGAGCTGTTTTTT | CASSSPGWAVNTGELFF
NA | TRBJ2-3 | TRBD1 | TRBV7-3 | TGTGCCAGCAGCTCTCAGGGGGTGGATACGCAGTATTTT | CASSSQGVDTQYF
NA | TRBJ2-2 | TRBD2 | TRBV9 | TGTGCCAGCAGCGCGGGGGGGGCTGGCACCGGGGAGCTGTTTTTT | CASSAGGAGTGELFF
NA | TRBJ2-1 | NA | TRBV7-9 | TGTGCCAGCAGCTCGGACCTCTGGGGGCCCTCCTACAATGAGCAGTTCTTC | CASSSDLWGPSYNEQFF
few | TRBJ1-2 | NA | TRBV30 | TGTGCCACGCGGGGGATGGGAGGTCATGGCTACACCTTC | CATRGMGGHGYTF
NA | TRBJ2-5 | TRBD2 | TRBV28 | TGTGCCAGCATCAAGATGGGGGGGCAAGAGACCCAGTACTTC | CASIKMGGQETQYF
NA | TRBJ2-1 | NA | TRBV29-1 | TGCAGCGTTGTATACAATGAGCAGTTCTTC | CSVVYNEQFF
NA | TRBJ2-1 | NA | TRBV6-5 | TGTGCCAGCAGTATTCAGGGCCTCTACAATGAGCAGTTCTTC | CASSIQGLYNEQFF
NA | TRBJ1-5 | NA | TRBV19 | TGTGCCAGTAGTCCCTTTTCGGGGGGACGGCAGCCCCAGCATTTT | CASSPFSGGRQPQHF
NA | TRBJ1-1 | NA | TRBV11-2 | TGTGCCAGCAGCTGGGGACAAACGAGCACTGAAGCTTTCTTT | CASSWGQTSTEAFF
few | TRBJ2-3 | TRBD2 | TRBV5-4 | TGTGCCAGCAGCCCAGCGGTTGGGAGGGATGGTACAGATACGCAGTATTTT | CASSPAVGRDGTDTQYF
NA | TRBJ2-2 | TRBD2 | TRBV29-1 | TGCAGCGTTGAGACTAGCCCCACCGGGGAGCTGTTTTTT | CSVETSPTGELFF
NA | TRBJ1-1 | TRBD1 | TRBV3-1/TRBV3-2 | TGTGCCAGCAGCACCGACAGGGGGGAGGTTGGCGCGCCTTTCTTT | CASSTDRGEVGAPFF
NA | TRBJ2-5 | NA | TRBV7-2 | TGTGCCAGCAGCTCGTCCGACGGGGTCGCAGAGACCCAGTACTTC | CASSSSDGVAETQYF
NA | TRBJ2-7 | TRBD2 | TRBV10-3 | TGTGCCATCAGTGAAACAGAGCGGGAGGGAAACTACGAGCAGTACTTC | CAISETEREGNYEQYF
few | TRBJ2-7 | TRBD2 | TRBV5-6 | TGTGCCAGCAGCCTCCCCGGGGGGGGACTCTACGAGCAGTACTTC | CASSLPGGGLYEQYF
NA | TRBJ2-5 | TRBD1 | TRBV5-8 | TGTGCCAGCAGCTGGGGGGTCGGACAGGGTCAGGTGGAGACCCAGTACTTC | CASSWGVGQGQVETQYF
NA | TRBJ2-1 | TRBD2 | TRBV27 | TGTGCCAGCAGCAACGAGGAGGTGCGGGAGGCCCCCGGGAATGAGCAGTTCTTC | CASSNEEVREAPGNEQFF
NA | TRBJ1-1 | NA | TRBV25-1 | TGTGCCAGCAGTGAGTGGGGACAGAACACTGAAGCTTTCTTT | CASSEWGQNTEAFF
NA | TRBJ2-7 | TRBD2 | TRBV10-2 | TGCGCCAGCAGGGAAACTAGCGGGGGGGCGCATTACGAGCAGTACTTC | CASRETSGGAHYEQYF
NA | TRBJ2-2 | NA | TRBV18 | TGTGCCAGCTCACTACATGGTACCGGGGAGCTGTTTTTT | CASSLHGTGELFF
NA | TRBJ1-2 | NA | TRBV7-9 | TGTGCCAGCAGCTTAGCCCGAGACAACGATGGCTACACCTTC | CASSLARDNDGYTF